Listed below are T cell receptor beta chains from one sample, sequenced in a study of cytomegalovirus exposure and HLA in healthy donors. Repertoires were generated with immunoSEQ multiplex PCR, while TCRdb's copy carries only in-frame clones and drops some. The sample shows more than 110,000 clones, less than 85% of them seen only once. Sequencing input: PBMCs. These receptors came from a woman aged 55 to 70 in good health and CMV-seropositive. The CDR3 runs from the conserved cysteine through the conserved F or W. The D gene is left open where the match is weak. A row's size may be missing; if present it is once, few, many or a size class.

v_gene	j_gene	d_gene	abundance	CDR3nt	CDR3aa
TRBV11-2	TRBJ1-1	TRBD1	.	TGTGCCAGCAGCCCAGGGACAGGGTCGTTTGCTGAAGCTTTCTTT	CASSPGTGSFAEAFF
TRBV6-1	TRBJ2-2	TRBD2	few	TGTGCCAGCCAGTCGGTAGCGGGAGGGGCCGGGGAGCTGTTTTTT	CASQSVAGGAGELFF
TRBV7-2	TRBJ1-2	.	.	TGTGCCAGCAGCTTATTGTTAGCTAACTATGGCTACACCTTC	CASSLLLANYGYTF
TRBV11-2	TRBJ1-1	.	once	TGTGCCAGCAGCTTTCAGGATTCGAACACTGAAGCTTTCTTT	CASSFQDSNTEAFF
TRBV30	TRBJ2-1	.	.	TGTGCCTACCTACTAGGCCTTGAGCAGTTCTTC	CAYLLGLEQFF
TRBV6-1	TRBJ2-7	.	.	TGTGCCAGCCGGGACATAAACTACGAGCAGTACTTC	CASRDINYEQYF
TRBV7-8	TRBJ1-1	.	.	TGTGCCAGCAGCGGCAGGGAGGGGAACACTGAAGCTTTCTTT	CASSGREGNTEAFF
TRBV30	TRBJ2-1	TRBD2	.	TGTGCCGGATCCGGACTAGCGGGAGGGCCAATCAATGAGCAGTTCTTC	CAGSGLAGGPINEQFF
TRBV7-9	TRBJ1-1	TRBD1	.	TGTGCCAGCAGCTTAGGGGCAGGGGGATCGAACACTGAAGCTTTCTTT	CASSLGAGGSNTEAFF
TRBV20-1	TRBJ2-7	.	.	TGCAGTGCCAATCCCAGTGTCGAGCAGTACTTC	CSANPSVEQYF
TRBV28	TRBJ1-3	.	few	TGTGCCAGCAGTTTAGTAACAGGGAATGCGGGAAACACCATATATTTT	CASSLVTGNAGNTIYF
TRBV6-1	TRBJ1-2	TRBD1	.	TGTGCCAGCAGTATGACAGGGGATGAGGGCTACACCTTC	CASSMTGDEGYTF
TRBV7-9	TRBJ1-4	.	.	TGTGCCAGCAGCTTCCAGGGGACCTCAACTAATGAAAAACTGTTTTTT	CASSFQGTSTNEKLFF
TRBV5-6	TRBJ1-2	.	.	TGTGCCAGCAGCTTGACAGTGGCCTATGGCTACACCTTC	CASSLTVAYGYTF
TRBV28	TRBJ2-7	TRBD1	few	TGTGCCAGCAGTTTAAGGACAGGTTTCCTTAGCTCCTACGAGCAGTACTTC	CASSLRTGFLSSYEQYF
TRBV29-1	TRBJ2-7	TRBD1	.	TGCAGCGCGGGACAGGGGGTTTACGAGCAGTACTTC	CSAGQGVYEQYF
TRBV19	TRBJ1-2	.	.	TGTGCCAGTAGTATGGCCGGGTACGGAAATGGCTACACCTTC	CASSMAGYGNGYTF
TRBV6-5	TRBJ1-1	.	.	TGTGCCAGCAGTTACTCTGCAGGTTTAATGAACACTGAAGCTTTCTTT	CASSYSAGLMNTEAFF
TRBV2	TRBJ1-2	.	.	TGTGCCAGCAGGATCTCGGGGAAGGACTATGGCTACACCTTC	CASRISGKDYGYTF
TRBV11-2	TRBJ2-3	.	.	TGTGCCAGCAGCTTAGTGGGCCGGGAACGTACAGATACGCAGTATTTT	CASSLVGRERTDTQYF
TRBV9	TRBJ2-5	.	.	TGTGCCAGCAGCGCGGCAGGGGAGGGTCGGGAGACCCAGTACTTC	CASSAAGEGRETQYF
TRBV7-2	TRBJ2-7	TRBD2	.	TGTGCCAGCAGCTTCGGACTAGCGGGAGACGAGCAGTACTTC	CASSFGLAGDEQYF
TRBV29-1	TRBJ2-2	TRBD1	.	TGCAGCGTTGGCCGGGACAGGGGGCCCGGGGAGCTGTTTTTT	CSVGRDRGPGELFF
TRBV5-1	TRBJ2-1	TRBD1	.	TGCGCCAGCAGCTTCGGACAGGGTCTATACAATGAGCAGTTCTTC	CASSFGQGLYNEQFF
TRBV19	TRBJ1-1	.	.	TGTGCCAGTAGCGGCGACAGGAACACTGAAGCTTTCTTT	CASSGDRNTEAFF
TRBV6-5	TRBJ2-7	.	.	TGTGCCAGCAGCCTCCAGACAGTGAGTAACTACGAGCAGTACTTC	CASSLQTVSNYEQYF
TRBV5-1	TRBJ2-7	.	.	TGCGCCAGCAGCTTAGAACCCGGGCCTCAGGGTTCCTACGAGCAGTACTTC	CASSLEPGPQGSYEQYF
TRBV1	TRBJ1-5	.	few	TGCACCAGATTAAGCAATCAGCCCCAGCATTTT	CTRLSNQPQHF
TRBV7-3	TRBJ2-2	TRBD1	.	TGTGCCAGCAGCTTATCACCGGGACAGGGGACCGGGGAGCTGTTTTTT	CASSLSPGQGTGELFF
TRBV7-9	TRBJ1-1	TRBD1	.	TGTGCCAGCAGCCCCGGGACAGGGACCCTGAACACTGAAGCTTTCTTT	CASSPGTGTLNTEAFF
TRBV2	TRBJ2-3	TRBD2	.	TGTGCCAGCAGTGAAGGTAGTAGCGGGCCCACAGATACGCAGTATTTT	CASSEGSSGPTDTQYF
TRBV27	TRBJ1-1	.	few	TGTGCCAGCAGTCCCCTCGGGTACACTGAAGCTTTCTTT	CASSPLGYTEAFF
TRBV6-5	TRBJ2-4	TRBD1	.	TGTGCCAGCAGTTCCGCCGGGACAGGTGGGGACATTCAGTACTTC	CASSSAGTGGDIQYF
TRBV30	TRBJ1-1	.	.	TGTGCCTGGGGCTCATTGAACACTGAAGCTTTCTTT	CAWGSLNTEAFF
TRBV7-2	TRBJ1-2	.	.	TGTGCCAGCAGCTTAGAGGCGGGACGTTCAGATGGCTACACCTTC	CASSLEAGRSDGYTF
TRBV29-1	TRBJ1-2	.	.	TGCAGCGGTGGACAGCTAAACTATGGCTACACCTTC	CSGGQLNYGYTF
TRBV7-3	TRBJ1-1	TRBD1	.	TGTGCCAGCAGCCAAACAGGGGTAGGCACTGAAGCTTTCTTT	CASSQTGVGTEAFF
TRBV5-1	TRBJ2-1	TRBD1	.	TGCGCCAGCAGCGGGACAGGGATGAGCACCTACAATGAGCAGTTCTTC	CASSGTGMSTYNEQFF
TRBV5-1	TRBJ1-2	TRBD1	.	TGCGCCAGCAGCCCCGATCCAGGGGGGATCTATGGCTACACCTTC	CASSPDPGGIYGYTF
TRBV30	TRBJ1-6	.	once	TGTGCCTGGAGTGCCCAGGGCTTAGGCTCCTATAATTCACCCCTCCACTTT	CAWSAQGLGSYNSPLHF
TRBV6-5	TRBJ1-2	TRBD1	.	TGTGCCAGCAGTCGGGTGAGGACAGGGGGCTATGGCTACACCTTC	CASSRVRTGGYGYTF
TRBV11-2	TRBJ2-7	.	.	TGTGCCAGCAGCTTTTACAGGAAGGCCTACGAGCAGTACTTC	CASSFYRKAYEQYF
TRBV9	TRBJ2-7	TRBD1	few	TGTGCCAGCAGCTTCGGACAGGGGGTTTCCTACGAGCAGTACTTC	CASSFGQGVSYEQYF
TRBV2	TRBJ2-7	.	.	TGTGCCAGCAGTGGGCATTCCTACGAGCAGTACTTC	CASSGHSYEQYF
TRBV5-8	TRBJ1-2	.	many	TGTGCCAGCAGCCTCAGGGCGTCGGACTATGGCTACACCTTC	CASSLRASDYGYTF
TRBV28	TRBJ2-3	TRBD2	.	TGTGCCAGCAGTTCCTCCGGGACTACCTACACAGATACGCAGTATTTT	CASSSSGTTYTDTQYF
TRBV30	TRBJ2-7	TRBD2	.	TGTGCCTGGAGTCCTTTGGGACTAGCGGGAGGGCCTATCCCCTACGAGCAGTACTTC	CAWSPLGLAGGPIPYEQYF
TRBV5-1	TRBJ2-1	.	.	TGCGCCAGCAGCCCGTCCCCGGTCCGCTACAATGAGCAGTTCTTC	CASSPSPVRYNEQFF
TRBV18	TRBJ1-4	TRBD1	few	TGTGCCAGCTCACCGTTGGGACAGCCGGCTGAAAAACTGTTTTTT	CASSPLGQPAEKLFF
TRBV5-1	TRBJ1-2	TRBD1	.	TGCGCCAGCAGCTTGGAAACAGGGGGTGGCTATGGCTACACCTTC	CASSLETGGGYGYTF
TRBV30	TRBJ1-1	TRBD1	.	TGTGCCTTAACTCCTACAGGGGGCGGGTACACTGAAGCTTTCTTT	CALTPTGGGYTEAFF
TRBV28	TRBJ2-5	.	.	TGTGCCAGCATGGCCCCGGGGGGCGTTGAGACCCAGTACTTC	CASMAPGGVETQYF
TRBV18	TRBJ1-5	.	few	TGTGCCAGCTCCCCTGCGGGACCCTTGGGCAATCAGCCCCAGCATTTT	CASSPAGPLGNQPQHF
TRBV5-1	TRBJ2-5	TRBD1	.	TGCGCCAGCAGCTTCGGGGACAGGGGAAATAGAGAGACCCAGTACTTC	CASSFGDRGNRETQYF
TRBV2	TRBJ1-5	.	.	TGTGCCAGCAGTCCTTTAGGGGCGGCAGGGGTCTTGACCCAGCATTTT	CASSPLGAAGVLTQHF